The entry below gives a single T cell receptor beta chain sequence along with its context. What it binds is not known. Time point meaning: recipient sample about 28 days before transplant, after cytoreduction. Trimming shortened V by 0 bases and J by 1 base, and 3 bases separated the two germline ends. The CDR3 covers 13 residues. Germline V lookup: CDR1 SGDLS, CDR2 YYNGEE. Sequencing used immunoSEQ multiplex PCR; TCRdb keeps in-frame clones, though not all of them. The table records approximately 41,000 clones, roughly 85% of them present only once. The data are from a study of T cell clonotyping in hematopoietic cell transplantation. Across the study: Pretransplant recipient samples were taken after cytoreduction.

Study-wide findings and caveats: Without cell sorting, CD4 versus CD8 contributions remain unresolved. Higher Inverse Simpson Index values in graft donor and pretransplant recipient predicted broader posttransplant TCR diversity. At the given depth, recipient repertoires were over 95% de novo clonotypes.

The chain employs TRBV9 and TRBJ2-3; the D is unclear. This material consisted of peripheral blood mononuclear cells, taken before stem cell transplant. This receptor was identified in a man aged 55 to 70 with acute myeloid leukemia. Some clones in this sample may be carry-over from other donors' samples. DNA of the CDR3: TGTGCCAGCAGCGTAGGGGGCACAGATACGCAGTATTTT. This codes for CASSVGGTDTQYF.